The following is a TCR beta chain sequence with its context. The antigen this receptor binds is unknown. Per-nucleotide qualities are absent, and no much larger clonotype sits a single base away. This entry comes from a study of T cells in Graves' hyperthyroidism and ophthalmopathy (dated by TCRdb to between 2018 and 2021). For context, the study as a whole: Peripheral blood was sampled at the time of initial diagnosis, prior to any treatment. To identify distinguishing TCR V-J signatures, a discovery cohort of 95 to 100 patients was used, comprising 43 with Graves' ophthalmopathy and 55 to 65 with stable Graves' hyperthyroidism. Whether ophthalmopathy could be predicted prospectively was tested in an independent validation cohort made up of under 20 hyperthyroidism patients plus 17 patients who later progressed to ophthalmopathy. For training and testing, the 95 to 100 patients in the discovery cohort were randomly divided in a 7:3 ratio. In addition, the study compared T-cell repertoires in thyroid tissue and in blood from over 5 Graves' hyperthyroidism patients. Following sampling, methimazole starting at 30 mg daily was given to hyperthyroidism patients, and high-dose intravenous methylprednisolone was given to ophthalmopathy patients. The paper reports TCR Vbeta CDR3 sequencing of roughly 140 peripheral blood samples: around 45 ophthalmopathy, around 80 hyperthyroidism and around 17 progressor patients. Overall results and qualifications from the work: Most expanded thyroid clonotypes (frequency above 0.001) were also detected in blood, a finding suggesting that blood repertoires may reflect thyroid immune responses. Ophthalmopathy was separated from stable hyperthyroidism by a 13 V-J signature model, with about 86% sensitivity and approximately 81% specificity obtained in cross-validation and 80%/75% obtained in testing. In validation, the model predicted progression to ophthalmopathy a median of about 6.5 months before onset, with approximately 71% sensitivity and almost 75% specificity. Sample size was not statistically predetermined, and blinding of investigators to group allocation was not performed.

Ends trimmed: V by 4 bases, J by 6 bases; bases unmatched to a gene: 10. The CDR3 goes from the cysteine to the phenylalanine over 16 residues. Only the CDR3 region is kept as DNA, spanning 48 bases read in frame from base 1. Taken from the germline V gene, the CDR1 and CDR2 loops are MNHEY and SVGEGT. The hyperthyroidism patients were between 18 and 65 years old and newly diagnosed, with a disease duration of less than 2 months. The study excluded patients with uncontrolled infections, other autoimmune diseases, pregnancy or lactation. Clinical symptoms, serum thyroxine and TRAb, thyroid ultrasound, and orbital computed tomography formed the basis for the diagnoses. For progressor patients, blood was drawn at the first diagnosis of hyperthyroidism, before any ophthalmopathy symptoms had appeared. PBMCs were separated from under 12 ml of fresh peripheral blood using Ficoll-Paque density gradient centrifugation. Progressor patients were first diagnosed with Graves' hyperthyroidism and then developed ophthalmopathy during follow-up. Trizol reagent was used to extract total RNA, and RNA quality was then checked on an Agilent 2100 Bioanalyzer.

TCR beta CDR3 regions were amplified from RNA transcripts. The first round of RT-PCR for the TCR CDR3 was performed with the HTBI primer set and the Qiagen OneStep RT-PCR kit. Libraries were constructed in a second round of multiplex PCR, after which size selection and purification were performed. Sequencing of the libraries was done on an Illumina HiSeq2000 using paired-end 100 bp reads. The study's processing was this. SOAPnuke was used to process the raw data, with reads discarded if the reads contained adapters or uncalled bases, had a mean Phred below 15, or lacked an exact constant-primer or identifier match. COPE v1.2.5 was used to merge high-quality paired reads, and clonotypes were defined as unique nucleotide sequences. MiTCR v1.1 was used to align the clonotypes against IMGT TRBV, TRBD and TRBJ reference segments. Only V-J combinations with frequency above 0.0001, covering roughly 99% of repertoires, were analysed. A TCS score was defined as the ratio between F50 (clonal expansion) and ExV (chaos), using BLOSUM62-based TCRdist between CDR3 peptides within each V-J. Welch's t-statistics and random forest reduced roughly 530 V-J features to 10 to 15, which were used in a naive Bayes classifier (R e1071). TCRdb cleaned the public reads at Q25 with fastp, built clones with MiXCR and kept in-frame beta chains. When rows share a CDR3 protein, they turn into one entry using the most common DNA and genes. The V and J calls follow TCRdb's processing rather than the paper's. This sample comprises about 290,000 distinct CDR3 sequences, about an eighth of them detected only once. The leading ten clones occupy 7.8% of the sample.

What was sequenced was blood. The rearrangement joined TRBV6-2 or TRBV6-3 to TRBJ2-2; TRBD2 aligns with 8 central bases. The receptor comes from a woman aged 25 to 45 with Graves' hyperthyroidism that later progressed to Graves' ophthalmopathy. The sequence in DNA is TGTGCCAGCAGTTCCACCGGGACTAGTGGTGCCGGGGAGCTGTTTTTT. This yields the protein CASSSTGTSGAGELFF.